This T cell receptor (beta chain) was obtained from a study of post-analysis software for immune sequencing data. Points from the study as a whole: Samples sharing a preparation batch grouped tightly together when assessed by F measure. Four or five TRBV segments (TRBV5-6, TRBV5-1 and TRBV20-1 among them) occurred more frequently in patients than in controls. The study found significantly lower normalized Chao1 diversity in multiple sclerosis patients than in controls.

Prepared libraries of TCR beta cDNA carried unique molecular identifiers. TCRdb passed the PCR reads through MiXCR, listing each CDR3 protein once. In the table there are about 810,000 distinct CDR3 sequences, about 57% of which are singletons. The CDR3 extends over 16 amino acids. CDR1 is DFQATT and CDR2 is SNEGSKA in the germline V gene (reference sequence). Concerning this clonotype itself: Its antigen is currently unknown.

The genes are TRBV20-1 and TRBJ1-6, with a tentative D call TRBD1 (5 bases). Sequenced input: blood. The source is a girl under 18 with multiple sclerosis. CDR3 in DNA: TGCAGCGGCCCCGGGGACGGAGATGAGGGGAATTCACCCCTCCACTTT. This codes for CSGPGDGDEGNSPLHF.